The clone carrying this T cell receptor beta chain was detected only a few times. Its target is not known. TCRdb re-called the 5' RACE reads with MiXCR, one entry per CDR3 protein. This table holds roughly 700,000 distinct CDR3 sequences, around a fifth found once. This specimen belongs to a study of CD8 T cells in ankylosing spondylitis. General study results and limits: Ankylosing spondylitis blood appeared to be characterized by a TCR beta motif of several highly homologous variants.

The length of the CDR3 is 14 residues. The germline V gene has CDR1 ENHRY and CDR2 SYGVKD. V shed 10 bases and J 6 bases; nucleotides not matched to a gene: 7. This clonotype was obtained from a male donor with ankylosing spondylitis. Input material: blood, either unsorted or a sorted T cell fraction (not recorded which). This chain links TRBV10-3 with TRBJ2-2; 11 nucleotides match TRBD1. The CDR3 nucleotides read TGTGCCACAAGATCGGGACAGGGGGCCGGGGAGCTGTTTTTT. Amino acid sequence: CATRSGQGAGELFF.